What follows are 7 T cell receptor beta chains derived from one specimen sequenced in a study of T cells in Graves' hyperthyroidism and ophthalmopathy. Template material for amplifying TCR beta CDR3 regions consisted of RNA transcripts. The HTBI primer set drove a first-round RT-PCR of the TCR CDR3. TCRdb reprocessed the multiplex PCR reads with MiXCR, giving one entry per CDR3 protein. Among 550,000 to 700,000 distinct CDR3 sequences listed, 46% were seen once. Sequencing was performed on peripheral blood or thyroid tissue (not recorded which). The receptors stem from an adult woman with Graves' disease, either hyperthyroidism or ophthalmopathy (not recorded which).

The chain links TRBV2 to TRBJ2-2; TRBD2 matches at 12 bases. After removal of 7 bases from V and 4 bases from J, the junction contained 19 bases not matched to a gene. Germline values: CDR1 SNHLY, CDR2 FYNNEI. The CDR3 contains 20 residues. CDR3 residues: CASTREGETLAGGGTGELFF. As DNA, the CDR3 is TGTGCCAGCACACGTGAGGGGGAGACTCTAGCGGGAGGGGGCACCGGGGAGCTGTTTTTT.

This clonotype was recorded many times. Sequence at one end of the junction differs from germline and may be a read error. This chain uses TRBV5-8 with TRBJ1-2; D not certain. Germline V gives CDR1 SGHTS, CDR2 YDEGEE. The CDR3 runs 11 residues. Written as DNA, the CDR3 is TGTGCCAGCATCAGTCTGTCGGAAGTGGCCTTC. This sequence encodes CASISLSEVAF. The complete variable domain, with remaining parts taken from reference TRBV5-8 and TRBJ1-2, reads EAGVTQSPTHLIKTRGQQATLRCSPISGHTSVYWYQQALGLGLQFLLWYDEGEERNRGNFPPRFSGRQFPNYSSELNVNALELEDSALYLCASISLSEVAFGSGTRLTVV.

This clonotype has only a few counts. The genes are TRBV28 and TRBJ1-1; no firm D call. The CDR3 loop spans 16 amino acids. Trimming left V 6 bases short and J 0 bases short, with 17 bases between. CDR1 is MDHEN and CDR2 is SYDVKM in the germline V gene. The CDR3 spells CASRTTGVAMNTEAFF. CDR3 DNA: TGTGCCAGCAGAACTACGGGTGTTGCCATGAACACTGAAGCTTTCTTT.

The rearrangement joins TRBV29-1 to TRBJ2-7; 11 nucleotides line up with TRBD1. Per germline, CDR1 SQVTM and CDR2 ANQGSEA. The CDR3 has 15 amino acids. Trimming cost V 4 bases and J 2 bases; bases outside gene matches: 7. The CDR3 here is CSVGIGTGGTYEQYF. CDR3 nucleotides: TGCAGCGTTGGTATCGGGACAGGGGGAACCTACGAGCAGTACTTC.

The chain recombines TRBV20-1 with TRBJ1-5, with 7 bases matching TRBD1. The V gene end was trimmed by 2 bases and the J gene end by 3 bases; junction bases not matched to a gene: 7. Per germline, CDR1 DFQATT and CDR2 SNEGSKA (reference sequence). This CDR3 is built from 15 residues. The CDR3 DNA is TGCAGTGCTAGATCGCACAGGGGATTCAATCAGCCCCAGCATTTT. Protein sequence: CSARSHRGFNQPQHF.

This sequence joins TRBV28 and TRBJ1-5; D is unclear. Per the germline V gene, CDR1 is MDHEN and CDR2 is SYDVKM. The V end lost 7 bases, the J end lost 2 bases, and 9 bases lay between the germline ends. CDR3 length: 13 amino acids. The CDR3 coding sequence is TGTGCCAGCAACCGACGGGGCAATCAGCCCCAGCATTTT. Translation gives CASNRRGNQPQHF. Together with reference TRBV28 and TRBJ1-5, the CDR3 gives the full variable domain: DVKVTQSSRYLVKRTGEKVFLECVQDMDHENMFWYRQDPGLGLRLIYFSYDVKMKEKGDIPEGYSVSREKKERFSLILESASTNQTSMYLCASNRRGNQPQHFGDGTRLSIL.

Concerning this clonotype: One end of the junction varies from germline; a read error may be responsible. The CDR3 DNA follows: TGTGCCAGCAGTCCCGTGTCTAACTATGGCTGCATCTTC. Translation gives CASSPVSNYGCIF. The genes are TRBV12-3 or TRBV12-4 and TRBJ1-2; D is unclear. CDR3 length equals 13 residues.